The 13 T cell receptor beta chains below come from one sample, sequenced in a study of response to subunit inactivated influenza vaccine. MiXCR was run by TCRdb on the RT-PCR reads, yielding one entry per CDR3 protein. This table has hundreds of thousands of distinct CDR3 sequences, 6.5% to 8% appearing once. The sequenced sample was PBMCs from blood, obtained approximately 25 months after vaccination. These receptors originate from a man between 50 and 75 years old who received an inactivated influenza vaccine.

A few counts support this clonotype. V is TRBV9 and J is TRBJ1-6; D perhaps matches TRBD1 (6 bases). Looked up from germline, CDR1 is SGDLS and CDR2 is YYNGEE. CDR3 size: 18 residues. V was shortened by 1 base and J by 0 bases, with 14 bases between the two germline ends. In DNA form, the CDR3 reads TGTGCCAGCAGCGTAAGCCCGGGGGGCAGCTCCTATAATTCACCCCTCCACTTT. It encodes CASSVSPGGSSYNSPLHF.

A few counts support this clonotype. The chain joins TRBV7-9 to TRBJ2-1; tentatively, D is TRBD2 (6 bases). CDR1 SEHNR and CDR2 FQNEAQ come from the germline V gene (reference sequence). This CDR3 spans 15 amino acids. With 5 bases removed from V and 7 bases from J, the gap between germline ends came to 18 bases. CDR3 nucleotide sequence: TGTGCCAGCAGCCCCTCTGGCGGGATTGTGAATGAGCAGTTCTTC. Protein sequence: CASSPSGGIVNEQFF.

This clonotype has a count of ten or more. The chain combines TRBV7-8 with TRBJ2-3; no firm D call. The CDR3 covers 17 residues. Germline V gene sequence: CDR1 SGHVS, CDR2 FQNEAQ. The ends were cut back, 3 bases at V and 0 bases at J, with 16 bases in the middle. The CDR3 coding sequence is TGTGCCAGCAGCTTGCCCAAAGTAGTTGTGAGCACAGATACGCAGTATTTT. Protein sequence: CASSLPKVVVSTDTQYF.

The rearrangement joins TRBV9 to TRBJ2-5; D is uncertain. This CDR3 has 13 residues. Germline loops: CDR1 SGDLS, CDR2 YYNGEE. V was shortened by 0 bases and J by 4 bases, with 7 bases between the two germline ends. CDR3 sequence (DNA): TGTGCCAGCAGCGTAGCCAGTCGAGAGACCCAGTACTTC. Its translation is CASSVASRETQYF.

The rearrangement uses TRBV4-2 and TRBJ2-6; TRBD2 matches at 10 bases. CDR3 length: 16 residues. CDR1 and CDR2 from the germline V gene are LGHNA and YNFKEQ. V was pared by 3 bases and J by 2 bases, with 1 base of the junction left unmatched. DNA for the CDR3: TGTGCCAGCAGCCACGGACTAGCGGCTGGGGCCAACGTCCTGACTTTC. This translates into CASSHGLAAGANVLTF.

This clonotype was counted many times. V and J are TRBV20-1 and TRBJ2-2, with D unclear. Germline lookup yields CDR1 DFQATT and CDR2 SNEGSKA (reference sequence). The CDR3 length is 13 residues. V lost 1 base, J lost 4 bases, and 7 bases lay in between. The CDR3 sequence: CSARGLLTGELFF. The CDR3, as DNA: TGCAGTGCTAGAGGACTGCTCACCGGGGAGCTGTTTTTT.

This clonotype has only a few counts. The CDR3 bases are TGCGCCAGCAGCGTTAGGACAGGGCTTGACGAGCAGTACTTC. Encoded protein: CASSVRTGLDEQYF. This chain connects TRBV5-1 to TRBJ2-7; TRBD1 aligns across 8 bases. The trim removed 4 bases at V and 5 bases at J, leaving 8 bases unmatched. The CDR3 length is 14 residues. The germline gives CDR1 SGHRS, CDR2 YFSETQ.

This clonotype was seen a handful of times. This chain connects TRBV7-2 to TRBJ2-5; D not resolved. Trimming took 8 bases from V and 4 from J, leaving 14 bases between them. Germline values: CDR1 SGHTA, CDR2 FQGNSA. CDR3 size: 13 residues. The CDR3 DNA is TGTGCCAGCGCTCGCGGCTGGCTAGAGACCCAGTACTTC. It is translated as CASARGWLETQYF.

This clonotype was found many times. This rearrangement joins TRBV5-1 to TRBJ2-7; D perhaps matches TRBD2 (6 bases). Trimming took 0 bases from V and 0 from J, leaving 13 bases between them. The CDR3 loop spans 16 amino acids. From germline, CDR1 is SGHRS and CDR2 YFSETQ. This CDR3 is CASSLAASEHSYEQYF. The CDR3, as DNA: TGCGCCAGCAGCTTGGCGGCTAGCGAACACTCCTACGAGCAGTACTTC.

The rearrangement links TRBV6-2 or TRBV6-3 to TRBJ2-2; possibly TRBD1 for D (5 bases). V was clipped by 8 bases and J by 6 bases, with 10 bases between them. CDR3 length: 12 residues. Germline V lookup: CDR1 MNHEY, CDR2 SVGEGT. CDR3 amino acids: CASARVAGELFF. As DNA, the CDR3 is TGTGCCAGCGCCAGGGTCGCCGGGGAGCTGTTTTTT.

This chain joins TRBV12-3 or TRBV12-4 and TRBJ2-2; D may be TRBD1 (6 bases). Trimming cost V 6 bases and J 1 base, with 15 bases left between them. CDR3 length equals 16 residues. The CDR3 protein is CASRRTTGLNTGELFF. The CDR3 bases are TGTGCCAGCAGGAGAACAACAGGGCTGAACACCGGGGAGCTGTTTTTT.

The rearrangement uses TRBV29-1 and TRBJ2-2, with 9 bases that match TRBD2. From germline, CDR1 is SQVTM and CDR2 ANQGSEA. The CDR3 sequence is 14 residues long. V lost 5 bases to trimming and J lost 6 bases; unmatched junction nucleotides: 7. As DNA, the CDR3 is TGCAGCGTTTACTTTACTAGCGGGCCCGGGGAGCTGTTTTTT. This sequence encodes CSVYFTSGPGELFF.

This clonotype has just a few counts. The chain uses TRBV7-8 and TRBJ2-1, with D possibly being TRBD1 (6 bases). The CDR3 has 12 amino acids. The germline V gene has CDR1 SGHVS and CDR2 FQNEAQ. V was cut by 6 bases and J by 15 bases, with 18 bases left in between. CDR3 DNA: TGTGCCAGCAGTCCACCAGGACAGAGTCCGTTCTTC. Its translation: CASSPPGQSPFF.